This T cell receptor beta chain was captured by sequencing in a study of regulatory T cells in long-lasting Graves disease. Stated time point: newly diagnosed GD, antithyroid drugs for less than 3 months. With RNA extracted from PBMCs as input, the TCR library was made. The CDR3 has 16 amino acids. CDR1 is LNHDA, CDR2 SQIVND, per germline (reference sequence). With V trimmed by 6 bases and J by 5 bases, 12 bases remained unmatched. This clonotype has a handful of counts. Its antigen is undetermined. HTBI primers from iRepertoire and Arm-PCR of CDR3 regions yielded the TCR beta libraries. Each CDR3 protein gets one entry after TCRdb re-called the multiplex PCR reads with MiXCR. In the table there are roughly 400,000 distinct CDR3 sequences, 14% to 15% of which are singletons. The study's findings and limits: Preferential use of TRBV28, TRBJ1-2 and TRBJ2-5 was seen in persistent disease.

This sample was also put to use in a study of T cells in Graves' hyperthyroidism and ophthalmopathy. That paper adds: The model foresaw ophthalmopathy a median 6.5 months prior to onset.

The V and J genes are TRBV19 and TRBJ2-5; TRBD2 matches at 10 bases. The sequence was obtained from a woman between 35 and 50 years old with Graves disease. The material sequenced was peripheral blood mononuclear cells (PBMCs), taken at new diagnosis, from a patient treated with antithyroid drugs. The CDR3 coding sequence is TGTGCCAGTAGAGGAACCTCTAGCGGGAGCGTGGAGACCCAGTACTTC. Translating gives CASRGTSSGSVETQYF.